This TCR beta chain is from a study of cytomegalovirus exposure and HLA in healthy donors. General study findings and limits: Some TCR beta chains (roughly 160 of them) were listed as cytomegalovirus-associated. In a later analysis, HLA-C alleles had the fewest associated TCRs, DRB1 alleles the most.

The PCR was carried out with 60 Vbeta primers and 13 Jbeta primers. Profiled with immunoSEQ multiplex PCR; TCRdb holds only in-frame clones, not every one. The top ten hold 2% to 2.5% of the sample, which has some 170,000 clones, 65% to 75% seen once. A few counts support this clone. Its antigen is unidentified. V dropped 8 bases and J dropped 3 bases, with 13 bases sitting between them. Germline lookup yields CDR1 MNHEY and CDR2 SVGAGI. CDR3 length: 13 amino acids. Sequenced sample: PBMCs. This receptor was taken from a human donor in good health. The V and J genes are TRBV6-5 and TRBJ1-1, with D maybe TRBD1 (5 bases). The CDR3 region has the DNA TGTGCCAGCTCTCGATCGGGGGACACTGAAGCTTTCTTT. Protein sequence: CASSRSGDTEAFF.